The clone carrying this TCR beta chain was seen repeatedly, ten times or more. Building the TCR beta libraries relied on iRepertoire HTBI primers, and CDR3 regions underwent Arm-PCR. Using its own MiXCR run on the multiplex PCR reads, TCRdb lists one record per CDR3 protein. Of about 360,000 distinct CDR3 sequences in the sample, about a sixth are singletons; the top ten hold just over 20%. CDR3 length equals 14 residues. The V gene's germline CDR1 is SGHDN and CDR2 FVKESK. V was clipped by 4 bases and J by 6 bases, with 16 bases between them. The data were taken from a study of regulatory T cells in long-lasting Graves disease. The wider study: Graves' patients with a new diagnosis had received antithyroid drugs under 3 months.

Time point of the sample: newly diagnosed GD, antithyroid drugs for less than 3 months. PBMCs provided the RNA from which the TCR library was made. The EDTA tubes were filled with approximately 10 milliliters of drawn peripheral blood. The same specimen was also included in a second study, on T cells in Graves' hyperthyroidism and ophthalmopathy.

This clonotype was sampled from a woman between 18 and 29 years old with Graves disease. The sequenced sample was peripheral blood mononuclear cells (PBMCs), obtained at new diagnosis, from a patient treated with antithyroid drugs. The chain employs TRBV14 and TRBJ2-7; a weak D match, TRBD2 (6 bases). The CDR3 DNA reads TGTGCCAGCAGCCTTAGCGGCACCTTGGGCGAGCAGTACTTC. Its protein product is CASSLSGTLGEQYF.